These 19 T cell receptor beta chains came from one sample sequenced in a study of OX40 agonist ivuxolimab in advanced cancers. Using immunoSEQ multiplex PCR, the repertoire was profiled, and TCRdb retains in-frame clones only, with some absent. The data contain roughly 16,000 clones, 60% to 85% of them singletons. The sample was CD4+ or CD8+ T cells sorted from blood, taken in a trial of the OX40 agonist ivuxolimab. These receptor sequences come from an adult with an advanced solid tumor such as melanoma, head and neck, liver or kidney cancer.

The V gene is TRBV5-4, the J gene TRBJ2-3; tentative D call: TRBD1 (5 bases). The CDR3 is made up of 14 amino acids. Trimming shortened V by 4 bases and J by 4 bases, and 13 bases separated the two germline ends. CDR1 is SGHNT and CDR2 is YYREEE in the germline V gene (reference sequence). The CDR3 loop is CASSEVWGSDTQYF. CDR3 DNA: TGTGCCAGCAGCGAGGTGTGGGGCTCAGATACGCAGTATTTT.

This rearrangement joins TRBV2 to TRBJ2-3, with D unresolved. CDR3 size: 13 residues. Trimming took off 1 base at V and 6 bases at J, with 8 bases between the two ends. Germline V lookup: CDR1 SNHLY, CDR2 FYNNEI. The CDR3 protein is CASSEVMLDTQYF. The CDR3 DNA follows: TGTGCCAGCAGTGAAGTTATGCTCGATACGCAGTATTTT.

The CDR3 DNA sequence: TGCGCCAGCAGCCATTCGGACAGGGCGACCTACGAGCAGTACTTC. As protein: CASSHSDRATYEQYF. V is TRBV4-1 and J is TRBJ2-7, with TRBD1 identical over 8 bases. Germline CDR1 MGHRA, CDR2 YSYEKL. Trimming removed 3 bases from V and 2 bases from J; junction bases left unmatched: 6. CDR3 length equals 15 residues.

The V and J genes are TRBV11-2 and TRBJ2-5; D call uncertain. V shed 3 bases and J shed 4 bases, with 12 bases lying between them. Germline V lookup: CDR1 SGHAT, CDR2 FQNNGV. This CDR3 contains 14 residues. The CDR3 loop is CASSFGPVGETQYF. The CDR3 DNA follows: TGTGCCAGCAGCTTCGGACCGGTGGGAGAGACCCAGTACTTC.

Of note for this clone: The junction and the germline gene differ at one end; a read error may be behind it. The chain is built from TRBV5-3 and TRBJ1-1; weak D call: TRBD1 (5 bases). Being an ORF, TRBV5-3 has a function that is uncertain. The CDR3 extends over 14 amino acids. CDR3 loop: CASSLWGENTEAFF. Here the CDR3 DNA reads TGTGCCAGCAGCTTGTGGGGGGAGAACACTGAAGCTTTCTTT.

This clone was seen a few times. CDR3 nucleotide sequence: TGTGCCAGCAGCCAAGAACAGGGACTCAATCAGCCCCAGCATTTT. Its translation: CASSQEQGLNQPQHF. The chain has TRBV4-2 and TRBJ1-5; possible D gene TRBD1, 6 bases. The CDR3 sequence is 15 residues long. Germline assignment: CDR1 LGHNA and CDR2 YNFKEQ. With 0 bases removed from V and 3 bases from J, the gap between germline ends came to 9 bases.

This sequence joins TRBV11-3 and TRBJ2-1, with D perhaps assigned TRBD1 or TRBD2 (5 bases each). This CDR3 has 15 residues. The germline V and J ends were trimmed by 0 bases and 8 bases, with 14 bases remaining between them. Germline lookup yields CDR1 SGHNT and CDR2 YENEEA. The CDR3 is CASSLDQSRDHEQFF. The DNA of the CDR3 is TGTGCCAGCAGCTTAGATCAATCGAGGGACCATGAGCAGTTCTTC.

The gene calls are TRBV7-3 and TRBJ2-3; D remains unclear. The CDR3 is made up of 14 amino acids. Trimming took off 1 base at V and 2 bases at J, with 7 bases between the two ends. Per the germline V gene, CDR1 is SGHTA and CDR2 is FQGTGA. The CDR3 DNA follows: TGTGCCAGCAGCTTAAACCCAGCCACAGATACGCAGTATTTT. Amino acid sequence: CASSLNPATDTQYF.

In its sample, this clone was seen once. The V gene is TRBV5-4, the J gene TRBJ1-2; 7 bases agree with TRBD1. The V gene's germline CDR1 is SGHNT and CDR2 YYREEE (reference sequence). The V segment lost 0 bases and the J segment 1 base; nucleotides outside the gene matches: 3. The CDR3 length is 15 residues. CDR3 loop: CASSLERGLNYGYTF. The DNA of the CDR3 is TGTGCCAGCAGCTTGGAAAGGGGGCTTAACTATGGCTACACCTTC.

The V call is TRBV5-6, the J call TRBJ2-2; no firm D call. The length of the CDR3 is 15 residues. Germline assignment: CDR1 SGHDT and CDR2 YYEEEE. Trimming shortened V by 0 bases and J by 5 bases, and 11 bases separated the two germline ends. The CDR3 reads CASSLEEYYTGELFF. Here the CDR3 DNA reads TGTGCCAGCAGCTTGGAGGAATACTATACCGGGGAGCTGTTTTTT. The whole variable domain, filled in from reference TRBV5-6 and TRBJ2-2, reads DAGVTQSPTHLIKTRGQQVTLRCSPKSGHDTVSWYQQALGQGPQFIFQYYEEEERQRGNFPDRFSGHQFPNYSSELNVNALLLGDSALYLCASSLEEYYTGELFFGEGSRLTVL.

The V call is TRBV5-3, the J call TRBJ2-3; TRBD1 matches 9 bases. TRBV5-3 is annotated as an ORF whose role is uncertain. Trimming at V came to 8 bases and at J to 5 bases, leaving 12 bases not matched to a gene. The CDR3 loop spans 15 amino acids. The chain's CDR3 is CASSPGQGVLDTQYF. The CDR3 coding sequence is TGTGCCAGCAGTCCGGGACAGGGAGTTTTAGATACGCAGTATTTT.

This clone was counted between two and nine times. The V gene is TRBV29-1, the J gene TRBJ1-2; 8 bases map to TRBD1. Germline CDR1 SQVTM, CDR2 ANQGSEA. There are 12 residues in the CDR3. After removal of 5 bases from V and 5 bases from J, the junction contained 4 bases not matched to a gene. The CDR3 region has the DNA TGCAGCGTTCACCAGGGGGCTTATGGCTACACCTTC. Translating gives CSVHQGAYGYTF.

The chain is built from TRBV6-6 and TRBJ1-1; tentative D call: TRBD1 (5 bases). The CDR3 extends over 13 amino acids. Germline V lookup: CDR1 MNHNY, CDR2 SVGAGI (reference sequence). Trimming pared 11 bases from V and 1 base from J, leaving 14 bases between. CDR3 sequence reads: CARLETENTEAFF. In nucleotides, the CDR3 is TGTGCCCGCCTTGAGACAGAGAACACTGAAGCTTTCTTT.

The chain combines TRBV6-6 with TRBJ2-7; D tentatively fits TRBD1 or TRBD2 (5 bases each). The CDR3 totals 16 residues. V lost 6 bases, J lost 1 base, and 19 bases lay in between. Germline V CDR1 and CDR2: MNHNY, SVGAGI (reference sequence). For the CDR3, the DNA is TGTGCCAGCAGCTCAGCCTGGGACCTTAATTCCTACGAGCAGTACTTC. It translates to CASSSAWDLNSYEQYF.

V is TRBV6-6 and J is TRBJ1-6; D gene ambiguous. This CDR3 has 12 amino acids. Trimming stripped 1 base from V and 5 bases from J, with 0 bases between. CDR1 is MNHNY and CDR2 is SVGAGI in the germline V gene (reference sequence). CDR3 sequence reads: CASSYYNSPLHF. DNA for the CDR3: TGTGCCAGCAGTTACTATAATTCACCCCTCCACTTT.

The sample holds a few counts of this clone. J is TRBJ1-4 and V is TRBV5-4, with D uncertain. Germline loops: CDR1 SGHNT, CDR2 YYREEE (reference sequence). The CDR3 runs to 15 residues. With 4 bases removed from V and 6 bases from J, the gap between germline ends came to 16 bases. The CDR3 DNA follows: TGTGCCAGCAGCCTGAACGACAATGCGGATGAAAAACTGTTTTTT. Protein product: CASSLNDNADEKLFF.

The gene calls are TRBV19 and TRBJ2-3; TRBD2 matches at 11 bases. Trimming removed 6 bases from V and 6 bases from J; junction bases left unmatched: 11. This CDR3 is built from 16 residues. In germline, CDR1 is LNHDA, CDR2 SQIVND (reference sequence). CDR3 in amino acids: CASSLTSGGRLDTQYF. Written as DNA, the CDR3 is TGTGCCAGTAGCCTCACTAGCGGGGGCCGGTTGGATACGCAGTATTTT.

V gene TRBV27 combines with J gene TRBJ1-1; no reliable D call. This CDR3 contains 13 residues. CDR1 and CDR2 from the germline V gene are MNHEY and SMNVEV (reference sequence). Deletions cut 6 bases from V and 1 base from J, with 9 bases between. CDR3 loop: CASSIDGNTEAFF. DNA of the CDR3: TGTGCCAGCAGCATCGACGGGAACACTGAAGCTTTCTTT.

This chain uses TRBV27 with TRBJ2-1; possibly TRBD1 or TRBD2 for D (5 bases each). The ends were cut back, 3 bases at V and 3 bases at J, with 15 bases in the middle. The CDR3 runs 16 residues. Germline loops: CDR1 MNHEY, CDR2 SMNVEV (reference sequence). The CDR3 DNA reads as TGTGCCAGCAGTTTCTTGGGACGGAACATCTACAATGAGCAGTTCTTC. Translation: CASSFLGRNIYNEQFF.